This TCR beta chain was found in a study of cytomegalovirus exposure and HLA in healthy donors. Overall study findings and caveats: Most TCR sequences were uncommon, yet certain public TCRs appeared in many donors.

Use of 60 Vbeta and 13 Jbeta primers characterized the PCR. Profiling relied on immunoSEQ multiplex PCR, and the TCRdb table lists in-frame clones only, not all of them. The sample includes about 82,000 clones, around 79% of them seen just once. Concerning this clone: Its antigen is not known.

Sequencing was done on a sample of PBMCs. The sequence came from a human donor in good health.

In DNA, the CDR3 is TGTGCCAGCAGGGATCGCGGGGGGGCGAATGAGCAGTTCTTC. The encoded protein is CASRDRGGANEQFF. The chain links TRBV2 to TRBJ2-1, with 9 nucleotides matching TRBD2. The J segment lost 7 bases and the V segment lost 6 bases, leaving 7 bases of the junction unmatched. The CDR3 is 14 amino acids. Germline CDR1 is SNHLY and CDR2 is FYNNEI. The full variable domain, its missing parts supplied by reference TRBV2 and TRBJ2-1, is EPEVTQTPSHQVTQMGQEVILRCVPISNHLYFYWYRQILGQKVEFLVSFYNNEISEKSEIFDDQFSVERPDGSNFTLKIRSTKLEDSAMYFCASRDRGGANEQFFGPGTRLTVL.